This T cell receptor beta chain was sequenced in a study of T cell responses to AZD1222 COVID-19 vaccine. Repertoires were generated with immunoSEQ multiplex PCR, while TCRdb's copy carries only in-frame clones and drops some. The top ten hold about 3% of the sample, which has 140,000 to 150,000 clones, 80% to 95% seen once. Points from the study as a whole: Donors, mostly white British, included more females; clonal diversity was possibly underestimated. Dominant CD4 TCR responses targeted spike regions 160-218 and 743-854.

In regard to this clone: Its antigen is not known.

Germline lookup yields CDR1 DFQATT and CDR2 SNEGSKA (reference sequence). The CDR3 runs to 15 residues. The ends lost 3 bases at V and 1 base at J; junction bases unmatched: 4. Sample: peripheral blood, taken on day 0 of MenACWY control vaccination. The gene calls are TRBV20-1 and TRBJ2-1, with 9 bases lining up with TRBD2. This receptor was identified in an adult in good health. CDR3 sequence: CSASSSGISYNEQFF. CDR3 sequence (DNA): TGCAGTGCTAGTTCTAGCGGGATTTCCTACAATGAGCAGTTCTTC.